What follows are 3 T cell receptor beta chains derived from one specimen sequenced in a study of response to subunit inactivated influenza vaccine. TCRdb ran MiXCR on the RT-PCR reads and lists one entry per CDR3 protein. The table has under 200,000 distinct CDR3 sequences, about 12% seen once; the top ten hold around 32%. This same sample was also taken into another study, of T cells expressing NK-cell markers. That work states: Researchers built TCR beta cDNA using 5'RACE template switching with UMIs.

Sequences were derived from CD8+ T cells sorted from PBMCs, sampled 11 to 12 days after vaccination. The receptor set was obtained from a man aged 50 to 60 who received an inactivated influenza vaccine.

The rearrangement uses TRBV15 and TRBJ2-3; D is unclear. V lost 0 bases, J lost 7 bases, and 11 bases lay in between. CDR1 and CDR2 (germline): LNHNV, YYDKDF (reference sequence). This CDR3 contains 14 residues. CDR3 sequence: CATSRDTGGYTQYF. In DNA form, the CDR3 reads TGTGCCACCAGCAGAGATACGGGCGGTTATACGCAGTATTTT.

V is TRBV2 and J is TRBJ1-2, with D possibly TRBD1 on 6 matching bases. This CDR3 contains 13 residues. CDR1 SNHLY and CDR2 FYNNEI come from the germline V gene. Trimming left V 3 bases short and J 5 bases short, with 10 bases between. The chain's CDR3 is CASSDGTRYGYTF. The CDR3 bases are TGTGCCAGCAGTGACGGGACAAGATATGGCTACACCTTC.

This clonotype occurred a few times. V is TRBV28 and J is TRBJ2-7; D perhaps matches TRBD1 (6 bases). The V end was cut by 6 bases, the J end by 2 bases, with 23 bases between. Germline V lookup: CDR1 MDHEN, CDR2 SYDVKM. This CDR3 has 17 amino acids. The CDR3 is CASRRNSWTDPAYEQYF. CDR3 nucleotide sequence: TGTGCCAGCAGGCGTAATTCATGGACAGACCCAGCCTACGAGCAGTACTTC.